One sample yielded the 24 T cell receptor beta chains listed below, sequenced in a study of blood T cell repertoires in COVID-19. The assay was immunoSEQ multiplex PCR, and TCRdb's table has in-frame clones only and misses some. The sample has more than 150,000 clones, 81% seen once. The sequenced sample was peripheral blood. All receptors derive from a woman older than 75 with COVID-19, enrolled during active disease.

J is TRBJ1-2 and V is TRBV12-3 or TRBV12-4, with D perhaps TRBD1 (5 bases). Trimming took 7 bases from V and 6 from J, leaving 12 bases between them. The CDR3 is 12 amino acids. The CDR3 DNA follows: TGTGCCAGCACTAGCTGGGGGGATGGCTACACCTTC. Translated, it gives CASTSWGDGYTF.

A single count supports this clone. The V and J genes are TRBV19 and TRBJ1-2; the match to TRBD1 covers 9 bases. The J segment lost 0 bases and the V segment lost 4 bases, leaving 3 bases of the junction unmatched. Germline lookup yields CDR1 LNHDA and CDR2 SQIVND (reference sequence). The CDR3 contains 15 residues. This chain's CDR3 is CASSRGQGANYGYTF. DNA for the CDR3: TGTGCCAGTAGTAGGGGACAGGGCGCTAACTATGGCTACACCTTC.

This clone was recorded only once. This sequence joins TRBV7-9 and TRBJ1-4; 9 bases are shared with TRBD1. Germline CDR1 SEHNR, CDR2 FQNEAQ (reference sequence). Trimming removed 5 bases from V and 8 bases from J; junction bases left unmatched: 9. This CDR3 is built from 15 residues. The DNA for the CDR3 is TGTGCCAGCAGCATTTACAGGGGGCTGAAAGAAAAACTGTTTTTT. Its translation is CASSIYRGLKEKLFF.

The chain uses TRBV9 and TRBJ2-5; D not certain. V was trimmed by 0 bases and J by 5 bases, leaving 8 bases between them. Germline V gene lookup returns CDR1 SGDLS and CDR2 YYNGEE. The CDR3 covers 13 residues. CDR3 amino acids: CASSVAQAETQYF. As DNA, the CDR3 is TGTGCCAGCAGCGTAGCTCAAGCGGAGACCCAGTACTTC.

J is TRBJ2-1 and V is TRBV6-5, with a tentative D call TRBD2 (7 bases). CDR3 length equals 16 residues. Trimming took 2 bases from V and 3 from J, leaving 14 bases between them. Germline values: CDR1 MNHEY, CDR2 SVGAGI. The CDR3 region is CASSYKGGASYNEQFF. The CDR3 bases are TGTGCCAGCAGTTACAAGGGGGGGGCTAGCTACAATGAGCAGTTCTTC.

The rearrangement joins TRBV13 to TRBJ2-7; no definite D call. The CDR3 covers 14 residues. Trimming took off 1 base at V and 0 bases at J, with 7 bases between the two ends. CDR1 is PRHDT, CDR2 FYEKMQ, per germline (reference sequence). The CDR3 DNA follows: TGTGCCAGCAGCTTAGCCATGAGCTCCTACGAGCAGTACTTC. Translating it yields CASSLAMSSYEQYF.

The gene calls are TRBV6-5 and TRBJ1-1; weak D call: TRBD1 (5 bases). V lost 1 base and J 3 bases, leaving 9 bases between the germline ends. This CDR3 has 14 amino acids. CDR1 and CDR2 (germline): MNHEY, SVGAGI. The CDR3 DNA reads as TGTGCCAGCAGTTACTTGGGAGGGGACACTGAAGCTTTCTTT. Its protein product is CASSYLGGDTEAFF.

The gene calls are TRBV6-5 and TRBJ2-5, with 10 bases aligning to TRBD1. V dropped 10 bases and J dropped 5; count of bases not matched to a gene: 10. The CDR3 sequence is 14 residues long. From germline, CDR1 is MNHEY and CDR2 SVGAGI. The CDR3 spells CATRRDRGLETQYF. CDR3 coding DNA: TGTGCCACCCGCCGGGACAGGGGCCTGGAGACCCAGTACTTC.

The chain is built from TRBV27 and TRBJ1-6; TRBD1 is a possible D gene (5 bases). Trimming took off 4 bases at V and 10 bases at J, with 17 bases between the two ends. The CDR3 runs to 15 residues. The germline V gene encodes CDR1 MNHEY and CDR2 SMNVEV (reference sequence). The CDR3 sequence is CASSSSPGFGSPLHF. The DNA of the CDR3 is TGTGCCAGCAGTTCCTCCCCAGGGTTCGGCTCACCCCTCCACTTT.

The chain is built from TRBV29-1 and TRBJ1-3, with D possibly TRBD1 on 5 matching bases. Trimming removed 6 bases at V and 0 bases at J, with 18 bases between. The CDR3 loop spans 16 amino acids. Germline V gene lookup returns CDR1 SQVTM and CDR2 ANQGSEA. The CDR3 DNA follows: TGCAGCGTCCAGGGTTCGACAGCAGGCTCTGGAAACACCATATATTTT. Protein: CSVQGSTAGSGNTIYF.

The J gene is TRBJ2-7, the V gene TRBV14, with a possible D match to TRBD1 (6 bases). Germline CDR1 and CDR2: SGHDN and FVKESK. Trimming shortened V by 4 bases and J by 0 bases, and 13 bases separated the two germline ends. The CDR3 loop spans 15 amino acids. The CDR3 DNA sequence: TGTGCCAGCAGCCGCGCCCCGGGACACTCCTACGAGCAGTACTTC. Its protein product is CASSRAPGHSYEQYF.

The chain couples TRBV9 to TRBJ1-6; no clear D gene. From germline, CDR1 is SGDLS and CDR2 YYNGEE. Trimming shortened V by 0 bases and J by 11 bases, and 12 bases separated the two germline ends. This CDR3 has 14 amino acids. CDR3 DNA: TGTGCCAGCAGCGTAGGACTCTCGAAGACACCCCTCCACTTT. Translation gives CASSVGLSKTPLHF. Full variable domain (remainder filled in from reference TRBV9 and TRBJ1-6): DSGVTQTPKHLITATGQRVTLRCSPRSGDLSVYWYQQSLDQGLQFLIQYYNGEERAKGNILERFSAQQFPDLHSELNLSSLELGDSALYFCASSVGLSKTPLHFGNGTRLTVT.

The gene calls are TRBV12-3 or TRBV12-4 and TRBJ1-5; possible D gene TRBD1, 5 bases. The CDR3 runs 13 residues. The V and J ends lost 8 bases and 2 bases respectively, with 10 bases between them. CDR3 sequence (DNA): TGTGCCAGCGCTGGGGGGGGCAATCAGCCCCAGCATTTT. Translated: CASAGGGNQPQHF.

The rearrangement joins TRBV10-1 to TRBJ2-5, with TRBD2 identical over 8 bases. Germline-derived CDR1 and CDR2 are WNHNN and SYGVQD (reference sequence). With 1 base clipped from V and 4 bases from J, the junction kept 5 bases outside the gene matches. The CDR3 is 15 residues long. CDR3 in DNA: TGCGCCAGCAGTGAGTACGGGGGGGGGCCAGAGACCCAGTACTTC. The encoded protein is CASSEYGGGPETQYF.

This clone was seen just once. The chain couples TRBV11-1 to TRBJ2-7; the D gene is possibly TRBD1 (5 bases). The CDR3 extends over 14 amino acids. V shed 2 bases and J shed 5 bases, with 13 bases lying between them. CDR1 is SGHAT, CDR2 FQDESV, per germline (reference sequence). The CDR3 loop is CASSLLLGEHEQYF. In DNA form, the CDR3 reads TGTGCCAGCAGCTTACTCCTAGGGGAACACGAGCAGTACTTC. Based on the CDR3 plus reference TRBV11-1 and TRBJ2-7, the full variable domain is EAEVAQSPRYKITEKSQAVAFWCDPISGHATLYWYRQILGQGPELLVQFQDESVVDDSQLPKDRFSAERLKGVDSTLKIQPAELGDSAMYLCASSLLLGEHEQYFGPGTRLTVT.

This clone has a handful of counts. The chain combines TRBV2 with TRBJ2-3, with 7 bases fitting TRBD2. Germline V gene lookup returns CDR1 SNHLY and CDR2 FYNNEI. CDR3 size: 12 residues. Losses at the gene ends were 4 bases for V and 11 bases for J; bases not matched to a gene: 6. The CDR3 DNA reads TGTGCCAGCAGTGTGGGACCGGGGGGGCAGTATTTT. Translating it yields CASSVGPGGQYF. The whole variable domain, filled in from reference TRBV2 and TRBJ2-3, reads EPEVTQTPSHQVTQMGQEVILRCVPISNHLYFYWYRQILGQKVEFLVSFYNNEISEKSEIFDDQFSVERPDGSNFTLKIRSTKLEDSAMYFCASSVGPGGQYFGPGTRLTVL.

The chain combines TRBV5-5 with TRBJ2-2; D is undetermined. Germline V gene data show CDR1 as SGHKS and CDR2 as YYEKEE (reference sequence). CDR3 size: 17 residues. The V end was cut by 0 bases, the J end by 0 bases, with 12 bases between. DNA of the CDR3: TGTGCCAGCAGCTTGGTGGGCTCCCCCACGAACACCGGGGAGCTGTTTTTT. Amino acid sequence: CASSLVGSPTNTGELFF.

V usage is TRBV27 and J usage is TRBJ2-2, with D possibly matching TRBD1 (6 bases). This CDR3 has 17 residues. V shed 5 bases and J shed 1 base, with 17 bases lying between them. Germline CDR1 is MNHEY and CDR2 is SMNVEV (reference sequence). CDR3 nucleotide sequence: TGTGCCAGCAGTGCCCGAGGGGGACCTATGAACACCGGGGAGCTGTTTTTT. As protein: CASSARGGPMNTGELFF.

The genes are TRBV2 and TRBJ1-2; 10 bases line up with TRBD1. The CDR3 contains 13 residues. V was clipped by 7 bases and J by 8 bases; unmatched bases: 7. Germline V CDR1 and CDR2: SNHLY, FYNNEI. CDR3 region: CASTTDRGEGYTF. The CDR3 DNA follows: TGTGCCAGCACCACGGACAGGGGGGAAGGCTACACCTTC.

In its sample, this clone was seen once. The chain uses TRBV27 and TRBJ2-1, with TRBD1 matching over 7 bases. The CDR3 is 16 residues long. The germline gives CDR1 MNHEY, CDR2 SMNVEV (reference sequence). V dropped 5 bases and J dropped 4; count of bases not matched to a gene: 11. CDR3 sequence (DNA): TGTGCCAGCAGTGACCAACCGGGACAGATATACAATGAGCAGTTCTTC. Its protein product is CASSDQPGQIYNEQFF.

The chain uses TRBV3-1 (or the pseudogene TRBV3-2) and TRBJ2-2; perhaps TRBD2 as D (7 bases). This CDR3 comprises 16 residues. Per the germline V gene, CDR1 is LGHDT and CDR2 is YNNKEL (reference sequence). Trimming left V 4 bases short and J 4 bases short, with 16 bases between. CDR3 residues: CASSLGGGRGTGELFF. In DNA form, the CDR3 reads TGTGCCAGCAGCCTGGGAGGGGGGCGCGGCACCGGGGAGCTGTTTTTT.

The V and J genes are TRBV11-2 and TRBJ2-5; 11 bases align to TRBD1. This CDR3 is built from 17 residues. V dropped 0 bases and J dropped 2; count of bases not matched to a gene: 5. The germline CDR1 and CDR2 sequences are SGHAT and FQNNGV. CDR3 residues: CASSLDGQGAGQETQYF. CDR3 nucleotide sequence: TGTGCCAGCAGCTTAGACGGACAGGGGGCCGGACAAGAGACCCAGTACTTC.

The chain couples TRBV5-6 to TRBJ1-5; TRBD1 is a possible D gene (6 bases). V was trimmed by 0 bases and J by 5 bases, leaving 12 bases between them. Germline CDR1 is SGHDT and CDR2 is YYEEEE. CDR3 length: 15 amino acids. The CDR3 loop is CASSLGRGIHQPQHF. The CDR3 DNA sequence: TGTGCCAGCAGCTTGGGCAGGGGAATCCATCAGCCCCAGCATTTT.

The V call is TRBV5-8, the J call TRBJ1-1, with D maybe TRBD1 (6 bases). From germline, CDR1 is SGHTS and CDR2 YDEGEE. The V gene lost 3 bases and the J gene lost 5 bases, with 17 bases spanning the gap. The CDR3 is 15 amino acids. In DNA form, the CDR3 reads TGTGCCAGCAGCTCAAAGCAGGGGTGGGCGACTGAAGCTTTCTTT. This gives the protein CASSSKQGWATEAFF.